This T cell receptor (beta chain) came from a study of T-cell reconstitution after alpha-beta-depleted transplantation in children. V lost 4 bases and J 2 bases, leaving 15 bases between the germline ends. The CDR3 sequence is 16 residues long. Germline CDR1 SNHLY, CDR2 FYNNEI. This clonotype was seen a handful of times. It was with unique molecular identifiers that the TCRbeta library was prepared. MiXCR, run by TCRdb on the PCR reads, gives a single entry per CDR3 protein. This sample has 200,000 to 250,000 distinct CDR3 sequences, with approximately 9% found just once. The chain is built from TRBV2 and TRBJ1-5, with no clear D. The source was PBMCs from the stem cell graft donor, collected from the stem cell graft. This clonotype originated in a human donor who donated a stem cell graft to a child with acute lymphoblastic leukemia. The CDR3 DNA sequence: TGTGCCAGCAGTGGGTCCGTTGGGCTAGGCAATCAGCCCCAGCATTTT. Protein sequence: CASSGSVGLGNQPQHF.